These 25 T cell receptor beta chains came from one sample sequenced in a study of T cells after yellow fever vaccination. TCRdb redid the calling of the 5' RACE reads with MiXCR, one entry per CDR3 protein. Counted here are around 310,000 distinct CDR3 sequences, 3.6% occurring once; the ten biggest clones make up around 22%. Sequenced here: PBMCs, sampled on the day of the yellow fever booster vaccination. The receptor set was obtained from a man between 18 and 35 years old who received the YFV17D yellow fever vaccine.

The sample holds a few counts of this clonotype. This rearrangement joins TRBV7-8 to TRBJ1-6; possible D gene TRBD1, 5 bases. V lost 7 bases, J lost 0 bases, and 13 bases lay in between. The V gene's germline CDR1 is SGHVS and CDR2 FQNEAQ. The CDR3 sequence is 16 residues long. The CDR3 region is CASTRAGSSYNSPLHF. The DNA for the CDR3 is TGTGCCAGCACCAGGGCAGGGAGCTCCTATAATTCACCCCTCCACTTT.

Only a few counts were recorded for this clonotype. This chain connects TRBV20-1 to TRBJ1-1; D call uncertain. The CDR3 is 12 residues long. Germline V lookup: CDR1 DFQATT, CDR2 SNEGSKA (reference sequence). V was cut by 0 bases and J by 10 bases, with 12 bases left in between. CDR3 bases: TGCAGTGCTAGAGACAGGAGATACGGAGCTTTCTTT. Its protein product is CSARDRRYGAFF.

The table lists this clonotype with many counts. The chain couples TRBV6-5 to TRBJ1-4; D remains unclear. Per the germline V gene, CDR1 is MNHEY and CDR2 is SVGAGI. With 5 bases removed from V and 7 bases from J, the gap between germline ends came to 17 bases. This CDR3 region has 15 residues. The CDR3 region has the DNA TGTGCCAGCAGTAGCTGGTCGGGTTCGATTGAAAAACTGTTTTTT. Translating it yields CASSSWSGSIEKLFF.

This clonotype was picked up many times. The chain recombines TRBV10-3 with TRBJ2-5, with TRBD2 matching over 8 bases. Germline V gives CDR1 ENHRY, CDR2 SYGVKD. The junction had 14 bases not matched to a gene; V was cut back by 0 bases and J by 5 bases. CDR3 size: 18 residues. This chain's CDR3 is CAISESPPAGEVRETQYF. CDR3 DNA sequence: TGTGCCATCAGTGAGTCGCCCCCAGCGGGGGAGGTCCGGGAGACCCAGTACTTC.

This clonotype was detected a few times. The rearrangement joins TRBV7-9 to TRBJ1-2; TRBD1 might be the D (6 bases). Germline V gene data show CDR1 as SEHNR and CDR2 as FQNEAQ (reference sequence). V was trimmed by 5 bases and J by 7 bases, leaving 20 bases between them. This CDR3 has 15 residues. The CDR3 nucleotides are TGTGCCAGCAGCACCCCCGGGACACAGCTCGGTGGCTACACCTTC. This translates into CASSTPGTQLGGYTF. Combining the CDR3 with reference TRBV7-9 and TRBJ1-2 gives the whole variable domain DTGVSQNPRHKITKRGQNVTFRCDPISEHNRLYWYRQTLGQGPEFLTYFQNEAQLEKSRLLSDRFSAERPKGSFSTLEIQRTEQGDSAMYLCASSTPGTQLGGYTFGSGTRLTVV.

This clonotype was detected only a few times. The chain is built from TRBV2 and TRBJ1-6, with D possibly being TRBD1 (6 bases). This CDR3 has 14 amino acids. Germline assignment: CDR1 SNHLY and CDR2 FYNNEI. Trimming removed 1 base from V and 9 bases from J, with 10 bases in between. CDR3 sequence (DNA): TGTGCCAGCAGTGAAGAGGGGGAAGGTTCACCCCTCCACTTT. Translated, it gives CASSEEGEGSPLHF.

This clonotype has a count of ten or more. The J gene is TRBJ2-1, the V gene TRBV7-2, with 11 bases fitting TRBD2. The CDR3 extends over 17 amino acids. From germline, CDR1 is SGHTA and CDR2 FQGNSA. Trimming removed 0 bases from V and 6 bases from J; junction bases left unmatched: 7. CDR3 coding DNA: TGTGCCAGCAGCTTAGCTTGGGCACTAGCGGGGGTCAATGAGCAGTTCTTC. Translating it yields CASSLAWALAGVNEQFF.

This clonotype occurred a few times. The V gene is TRBV20-1, the J gene TRBJ2-3, with D tentatively TRBD1 or TRBD2 (5 bases each). The V gene's germline CDR1 is DFQATT and CDR2 SNEGSKA (reference sequence). Trimming pared 3 bases from V and 2 bases from J, leaving 9 bases between. The CDR3 runs to 13 residues. DNA of the CDR3: TGCAGTGCTAGCATCGGGGCCACAGATACGCAGTATTTT. It specifies CSASIGATDTQYF.

This clonotype appeared a few times. The chain couples TRBV6-5 to TRBJ1-3; D is perhaps TRBD1 (5 bases). CDR1 is MNHEY, CDR2 SVGAGI, per germline. This CDR3 is 15 amino acids long. The germline V and J ends were trimmed by 7 bases and 2 bases, with 15 bases remaining between them. In DNA form, the CDR3 reads TGTGCCAGCACCCCGTGGTGGGGCACTGGAAACACCATATATTTT. Protein product: CASTPWWGTGNTIYF.

In this sample, this clonotype turned up many times. The chain recombines TRBV19 with TRBJ2-2; possibly TRBD2 for D (6 bases). Germline V gene sequence: CDR1 LNHDA, CDR2 SQIVND (reference sequence). CDR3 length: 15 residues. Trimming took 4 bases from V and 5 from J, leaving 14 bases between them. CDR3 protein: CASSTGGSMTGELFF. For the CDR3, the DNA is TGTGCCAGTAGTACCGGAGGGAGTATGACCGGGGAGCTGTTTTTT. Using reference TRBV19 and TRBJ2-2 for the parts outside the CDR3, the full variable domain is DGGITQSPKYLFRKEGQNVTLSCEQNLNHDAMYWYRQDPGQGLRLIYYSQIVNDFQKGDIAEGYSVSREKKESFPLTVTSAQKNPTAFYLCASSTGGSMTGELFFGEGSRLTVL.

This clonotype was observed many times. The genes are TRBV5-1 and TRBJ1-1, with no clear D. Trimming cost V 0 bases and J 1 base, with 7 bases left between them. CDR3 length equals 14 residues. Germline V gene data show CDR1 as SGHRS and CDR2 as YFSETQ. CDR3 nucleotides: TGCGCCAGCAGCTTGGCCTCAGCGAACACTGAAGCTTTCTTT. This encodes CASSLASANTEAFF.

The rearrangement joins TRBV20-1 to TRBJ2-3, with 7 bases that match TRBD2. Germline V gene lookup returns CDR1 DFQATT and CDR2 SNEGSKA (reference sequence). J was trimmed by 8 bases and V by 2 bases; bases with no gene match: 7. The CDR3 runs 13 residues. The CDR3 loop reads CSARITGGGTQYF. In nucleotides, the CDR3 is TGCAGTGCTAGAATAACGGGAGGCGGTACGCAGTATTTT.

This clonotype came up many times. V usage is TRBV7-2 and J usage is TRBJ2-3, with 13 bases identical to TRBD2. CDR1 is SGHTA, CDR2 FQGNSA, per germline. There are 16 residues in the CDR3. Germline trimming cut 2 bases from V and 6 bases from J; bases unmatched to any gene: 5. CDR3 residues: CASSLPGLAGLDTQYF. CDR3 DNA sequence: TGTGCCAGCAGCTTACCGGGACTAGCGGGGCTCGATACGCAGTATTTT.

V and J are TRBV7-6 and TRBJ2-2; 16 bases are shared with TRBD2. CDR1 is SGHVS and CDR2 is FNYEAQ in the germline V gene. With V trimmed by 5 bases and J by 5 bases, 8 bases remained unmatched. This CDR3 region has 18 residues. CDR3 in amino acids: CASSEGTSGGAGTGELFF. The CDR3 coding sequence is TGTGCCAGCAGCGAGGGGACTAGCGGGGGGGCAGGAACCGGGGAGCTGTTTTTT.

The chain has TRBV7-9 and TRBJ2-7; D is unresolved. The CDR3 is 12 amino acids. V dropped 1 base and J dropped 6 bases, with 7 bases sitting between them. The germline gives CDR1 SEHNR, CDR2 FQNEAQ (reference sequence). As DNA, the CDR3 is TGTGCCAGCAGCTTAGGGGGAAGCGAGCAGTACGTC. Its translation is CASSLGGSEQYV.

A few counts support this clonotype. V gene TRBV9 combines with J gene TRBJ1-1; no reliable D call. This CDR3 region has 14 residues. CDR1 SGDLS and CDR2 YYNGEE come from the germline V gene. Between the trimmed V and J ends, which lost 3 bases and 1 base, there was a span of 10 bases. The CDR3 sequence: CASSAVTGNTEAFF. In DNA form, the CDR3 reads TGTGCCAGCAGCGCCGTCACGGGGAACACTGAAGCTTTCTTT.

This clonotype was observed a handful of times. J is TRBJ1-2 and V is TRBV4-3; no reliable D call. Trimming took 0 bases from V and 0 from J, leaving 17 bases between them. The CDR3 covers 18 residues. The germline V gene has CDR1 LGHNA and CDR2 YSLEER. This CDR3 reads CASSQDQTGALANYGYTF. The CDR3 DNA reads as TGCGCCAGCAGCCAAGATCAGACCGGTGCCTTAGCTAACTATGGCTACACCTTC.

This sequence joins TRBV27 and TRBJ2-7; D may correspond to TRBD1 or TRBD2 (7 bases each). CDR1 and CDR2 from the germline V gene are MNHEY and SMNVEV (reference sequence). V gave up 4 bases and J gave up 2 bases, with 18 bases separating them. This CDR3 contains 16 residues. The CDR3 DNA follows: TGTGCCAGCAGTTCCAGGGGGGGGGGAATGCCCTACGAGCAGTACTTC. It specifies CASSSRGGGMPYEQYF.

The table lists this clonotype with a few counts. The J gene is TRBJ2-5, the V gene TRBV5-4; TRBD1 matches at 9 bases. J gave up 5 bases and V 4 bases, and 9 bases lay outside the gene matches. This CDR3 spans 15 amino acids. Looked up from germline, CDR1 is SGHNT and CDR2 is YYREEE (reference sequence). The CDR3 DNA is TGTGCCAGCAGCCGGACCACAGGGGGCTTTGAGACCCAGTACTTC. Its translation: CASSRTTGGFETQYF.

There are many counts of this clonotype. The genes are TRBV4-1 and TRBJ1-2, with a weak D call TRBD1 (5 bases). Per the germline V gene, CDR1 is MGHRA and CDR2 is YSYEKL. The CDR3 has 14 amino acids. Trimming took off 1 base at V and 5 bases at J, with 11 bases between the two ends. The CDR3 sequence is CASSQGDEGYGYTF. CDR3 coding DNA: TGCGCCAGCAGCCAAGGGGACGAGGGATATGGCTACACCTTC.

This chain connects TRBV2 to TRBJ2-1, with a tentative D call TRBD2 (5 bases). This CDR3 region has 14 residues. Trimming left V 6 bases short and J 3 bases short, with 12 bases between. Germline CDR1 is SNHLY and CDR2 is FYNNEI. The CDR3 DNA reads as TGTGCCAGCAGGAGGGCCGGAGTCTACAATGAGCAGTTCTTC. Residues: CASRRAGVYNEQFF.

As to this clonotype: The germline gene is not matched at one end of the junction; a read error may be the cause. This sequence joins TRBV7-2 and TRBJ2-3; 10 positions match TRBD2. The CDR3 is 15 amino acids. The germline V gene has CDR1 SGHTA and CDR2 FQGNSA. CDR3 region: CATSPPTSGYDTQYF. The CDR3 nucleotides are TGTGCCACCAGCCCTCCGACTAGCGGGTACGATACGCAGTATTTT.

This clonotype was counted only a few times. The J gene is TRBJ1-2, the V gene TRBV12-3 or TRBV12-4, with D tentatively TRBD1 (5 bases). The CDR3 loop spans 14 amino acids. V was pared by 5 bases and J by 2 bases, with 12 bases between. CDR3 sequence reads: CASSNTGTNYGYTF. Here the CDR3 DNA reads TGTGCCAGCAGTAATACCGGGACCAACTATGGCTACACCTTC.

In its sample, this clonotype was seen many times. J is TRBJ2-4 and V is TRBV5-1; no reliable D call. CDR3 length equals 13 residues. Germline values: CDR1 SGHRS, CDR2 YFSETQ. V was shortened by 4 bases and J by 3 bases, with 8 bases between the two germline ends. CDR3 in amino acids: CASSPEYKNIQYF. CDR3 sequence (DNA): TGCGCCAGCAGCCCCGAATACAAAAACATTCAGTACTTC.

This clonotype was seen repeatedly, ten times or more. The chain couples TRBV12-3 or TRBV12-4 to TRBJ2-1; D unclear. This CDR3 spans 13 amino acids. Trimming left V 2 bases short and J 5 bases short, with 7 bases between. This CDR3 is CASSLWLNNEQFF. The CDR3 coding sequence is TGTGCCAGCAGTTTATGGCTTAACAATGAGCAGTTCTTC.